The clone carrying this T cell receptor beta chain was seen many times. As yet, its antigen is unknown. This record belongs to a study of neurological immune-mediated disorders. Study-wide results and caveats: The level of TCR clonal expansion was highest in patients with HTLV-1-associated myelopathy and lowest in multiple sclerosis, where it fell below the level seen in healthy controls. CDR3 amino acid sequences of expanded clones were not shared across subjects, a result suggesting private repertoires in all groups.

TCRdb re-analysed the 5' RACE reads in MiXCR, keeping a single row per CDR3 protein. The sample records 40,000 to 50,000 distinct CDR3 sequences, 2.5% being singletons. Trimming left V 7 bases short and J 4 bases short, with 11 bases between. CDR3 length equals 13 residues. The chain uses TRBV12-3 or TRBV12-4 and TRBJ1-3; TRBD1 might be the D (5 bases). This TCR derives from a man aged 30 to 45 with multiple sclerosis. The sample consisted of PBMCs. The CDR3 coding sequence is TGTGCCAGCACCCGGGACGCCGGAAACACCATATATTTT. As protein: CASTRDAGNTIYF.